The 30 T cell receptor beta chains below all came from one sample that was sequenced in a study of monozygotic twins with inflammatory bowel disease. TCRdb re-called the 5' RACE reads and shows each CDR3 protein once, DNA omitted. The clone table shows tens of thousands of distinct CDR3 sequences, with the ten largest holding 5.3%. Source material: blood. These receptors originate from a human donor with ulcerative colitis or Crohn's disease, or a healthy co-twin of an affected twin (not recorded which).

The gene calls are TRBV9 and TRBJ1-2. Germline CDR1 SGDLS, CDR2 YYNGEE. The CDR3 contains 14 residues. CDR3 amino acids: CASSVGSGTWGYTF.

CDR3 sequence reads: CASSQVTGGSNQPQHF. J is TRBJ1-5 and V is TRBV4-1; TCRdb selects TRBD1, and the lack of DNA leaves this call unchecked. The V gene's germline CDR1 is MGHRA and CDR2 YSYEKL. This CDR3 contains 16 residues.

The rearrangement uses TRBV2 and TRBJ2-3. CDR3 length: 12 residues. CDR1 and CDR2 (germline): SNHLY, FYNNEI. The CDR3 region is CASSVTTDTQYF.

V is TRBV27 and J is TRBJ1-2; TCRdb's assignment of TRBD1 cannot be checked, as there is no DNA. CDR1 and CDR2 (germline): MNHEY, SMNVEV (reference sequence). The CDR3 is 17 residues long. The CDR3 loop reads CASSLGLGQGINYGYTF.

The chain joins TRBV24-1 to TRBJ2-7; TCRdb outputs TRBD1, but without DNA this stays unchecked. The germline V gene has CDR1 KGHDR and CDR2 SFDVKD. The CDR3 totals 16 residues. The CDR3 is CATSATAGPGSYEQYF.

The genes are TRBV4-1 and TRBJ1-4. Germline V CDR1 and CDR2: MGHRA, YSYEKL. The CDR3 length is 12 residues. Here the CDR3 reads CASSPTGSSLFF.

The rearrangement links TRBV30 to TRBJ1-1. This CDR3 is 14 amino acids long. The germline gives CDR1 GTSNPN, CDR2 SVGIG (reference sequence). The CDR3 reads CAWNPHGKNTEAFF.

This chain joins TRBV20-1 and TRBJ2-7; as DNA is missing, the TRBD2 call by TCRdb cannot be tested. Per germline, CDR1 DFQATT and CDR2 SNEGSKA (reference sequence). This CDR3 has 13 amino acids. This chain's CDR3 is CSAGLTGREGQYF.

The chain joins TRBV15 to TRBJ2-3; the D call of TRBD2 rests on TCRdb alone, since no DNA is present to check it. This CDR3 region has 15 residues. Germline CDR1 LNHNV, CDR2 YYDKDF (reference sequence). CDR3 loop: CATSRERVEGDTQYF.

The gene calls are TRBV20-1 and TRBJ2-5; TCRdb gives TRBD1 as the D gene, but with no DNA this cannot be confirmed. CDR3 length equals 15 residues. Germline V gene lookup returns CDR1 DFQATT and CDR2 SNEGSKA (reference sequence). CDR3: CSARDPGRGIETQYF.

The chain employs TRBV5-1 and TRBJ1-1; the D call from TCRdb, TRBD1, cannot be confirmed without DNA. Germline assignment: CDR1 SGHRS and CDR2 YFSETQ. The CDR3 spans 15 residues. The CDR3 loop reads CASSLGTGMNTEAFF.

The chain combines TRBV15 with TRBJ1-1; TCRdb designates TRBD1, a call that cannot be tested without DNA. Germline lookup yields CDR1 LNHNV and CDR2 YYDKDF (reference sequence). The CDR3 has 14 amino acids. CDR3 region: CATSRPYDRGEAFF.

J is TRBJ1-2 and V is TRBV3-1; TCRdb reports TRBD1, a call that lacks DNA to check it against. This CDR3 spans 16 amino acids. Germline V CDR1 and CDR2: LGHDT, YNNKEL (reference sequence). CDR3 amino acids: CASSPWDARTAYGYTF.

The chain uses TRBV20-1 and TRBJ2-3; the D gene TCRdb calls, TRBD2, cannot be checked with no DNA. The CDR3 contains 15 residues. Germline V gives CDR1 DFQATT, CDR2 SNEGSKA (reference sequence). Here the CDR3 reads CSASPSGRKTDTQYF.

The chain couples TRBV29-1 to TRBJ1-4; lacking DNA, the TRBD1 call made by TCRdb goes unchecked. This CDR3 is 15 amino acids long. CDR1 is SQVTM and CDR2 is ANQGSEA in the germline V gene. Here the CDR3 reads CSVSFGAGVGEKLFF.

The V call is TRBV12-3 or TRBV12-4, the J call TRBJ1-5. This CDR3 contains 14 residues. CDR3 protein: CASSLGQGGQPQHF.

V usage is TRBV6-2 or TRBV6-3 and J usage is TRBJ1-1; without DNA, the TCRdb call of TRBD1 cannot be checked. The CDR3 contains 13 residues. In germline, CDR1 is MNHEY, CDR2 SVGEGT. The CDR3 loop is CASRTREDTEAFF.

The CDR3 spells CSVVVFGQGTEAFF. V gene TRBV29-1 combines with J gene TRBJ1-1; the D call from TCRdb, TRBD1, cannot be confirmed without DNA. The V gene's germline CDR1 is SQVTM and CDR2 ANQGSEA. The CDR3 length is 14 residues.

V and J are TRBV5-1 and TRBJ1-6; TCRdb calls TRBD1, which cannot be checked without DNA. CDR1 is SGHRS, CDR2 YFSETQ, per germline. This CDR3 spans 15 amino acids. The CDR3 sequence: CASSYSGTENSPLHF.

The chain has TRBV7-9 and TRBJ1-5; absent DNA, TCRdb's TRBD1 call cannot be checked. The germline gives CDR1 SEHNR, CDR2 FQNEAQ (reference sequence). This CDR3 is 13 amino acids long. Here the CDR3 reads CASSLGGVQPQHF. Full variable domain (outside the CDR3, taken from reference TRBV7-9 and TRBJ1-5): DTGVSQNPRHKITKRGQNVTFRCDPISEHNRLYWYRQTLGQGPEFLTYFQNEAQLEKSRLLSDRFSAERPKGSFSTLEIQRTEQGDSAMYLCASSLGGVQPQHFGDGTRLSIL.

The chain has TRBV3-1 and TRBJ2-1; the D call of TRBD1 rests on TCRdb alone, since no DNA is present to check it. Germline values: CDR1 LGHDT, CDR2 YNNKEL (reference sequence). The CDR3 extends over 12 amino acids. CDR3 protein: CASSPLTFEQFF.

The gene calls are TRBV3-1 and TRBJ2-1; TCRdb indicates TRBD2, and absent DNA this call remains unverified. This CDR3 has 17 amino acids. Germline V CDR1 and CDR2: LGHDT, YNNKEL (reference sequence). CDR3 sequence reads: CASSQGPGGPQVNEQFF.

The V gene is TRBV28, the J gene TRBJ1-2. This CDR3 has 13 residues. Germline assignment: CDR1 MDHEN and CDR2 SYDVKM. CDR3 sequence reads: CASSLSGWYGYTF.

This sequence joins TRBV7-2 and TRBJ1-5. Germline V gives CDR1 SGHTA, CDR2 FQGNSA. This CDR3 has 15 residues. The CDR3 protein is CASSLNVGSNQPQHF.

The rearrangement links TRBV11-2 to TRBJ1-1; TCRdb indicates TRBD1, and absent DNA this call remains unverified. CDR3 length: 18 amino acids. Germline CDR1 reads SGHAT; CDR2 reads FQNNGV. CDR3: CASSSRPPGTVMNTEAFF.

The chain combines TRBV7-2 with TRBJ2-7. Per the germline V gene, CDR1 is SGHTA and CDR2 is FQGNSA. The CDR3 loop spans 12 amino acids. The CDR3 spells CASSHPETEQYF.

V and J are TRBV7-8 and TRBJ1-2. The CDR3 totals 15 residues. The germline V gene encodes CDR1 SGHVS and CDR2 FQNEAQ. CDR3 loop: CASSLGGLRNYGYTF. The full variable domain, its missing parts supplied by reference TRBV7-8 and TRBJ1-2, is GAGVSQSPRYKVAKRGQDVALRCDPISGHVSLFWYQQALGQGPEFLTYFQNEAQLDKSGLPSDRFFAERPEGSVSTLKIQRTQQEDSAVYLCASSLGGLRNYGYTFGSGTRLTVV.

The V gene is TRBV10-2, the J gene TRBJ2-7; lacking DNA, the TRBD1 call made by TCRdb goes unchecked. Germline V gene sequence: CDR1 WSHSY, CDR2 SAAADI. The CDR3 is 12 residues long. The CDR3 sequence: CASGPGDYEQYF.

The genes are TRBV30 and TRBJ2-1; TCRdb picks TRBD2, but there is no DNA to check that call. This CDR3 region has 18 residues. Germline CDR1 and CDR2: GTSNPN and SVGIG (reference sequence). The CDR3 is CAWEQGASGVGRYNEQFF.

V and J are TRBV5-1 and TRBJ2-7; with no DNA, the TCRdb D assignment of TRBD2 cannot be verified. The CDR3 sequence is 13 residues long. Germline V CDR1 and CDR2: SGHRS, YFSETQ. CDR3 region: CASSSSRNYEQYF.